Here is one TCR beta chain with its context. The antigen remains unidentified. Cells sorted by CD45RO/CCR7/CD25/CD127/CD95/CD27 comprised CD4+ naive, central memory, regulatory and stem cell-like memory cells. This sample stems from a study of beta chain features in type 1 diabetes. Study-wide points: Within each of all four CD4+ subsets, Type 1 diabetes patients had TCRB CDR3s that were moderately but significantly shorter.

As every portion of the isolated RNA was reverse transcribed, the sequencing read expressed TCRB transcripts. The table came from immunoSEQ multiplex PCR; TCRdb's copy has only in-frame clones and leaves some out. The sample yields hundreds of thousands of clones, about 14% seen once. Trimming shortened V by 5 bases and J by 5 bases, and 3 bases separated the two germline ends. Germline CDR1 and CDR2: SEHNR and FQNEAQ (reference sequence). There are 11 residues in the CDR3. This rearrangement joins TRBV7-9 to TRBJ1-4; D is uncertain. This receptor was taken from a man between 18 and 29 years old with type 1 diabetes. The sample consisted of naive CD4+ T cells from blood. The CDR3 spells CASSPNEKLFF. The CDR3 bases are TGTGCCAGCAGCCCGAATGAAAAACTGTTTTTT. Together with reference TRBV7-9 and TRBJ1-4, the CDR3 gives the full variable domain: DTGVSQNPRHKITKRGQNVTFRCDPISEHNRLYWYRQTLGQGPEFLTYFQNEAQLEKSRLLSDRFSAERPKGSFSTLEIQRTEQGDSAMYLCASSPNEKLFFGSGTQLSVL.